Described below is a single T cell receptor beta chain sequence and its context. What it recognizes is unknown. The data were taken from a study of shared clonotypes between healthy human individuals. TCRdb keeps only in-frame clones here, not all; method: immunoSEQ multiplex PCR. The profile shows about 1 million clones, around 78% of them singletons. All donors qualified as healthy HIV-negative adults and had experienced no recent acute infections or vaccinations. Adults of Caucasian background living in Nashville, Tennessee made up all donors. CD4+ cells were split into CD45RA+ naive and CD45RA-negative memory subsets. Study-wide results and limits: Among donors, sharing of clonotypes was expected to be affected by sequencing depth.

CDR1 and CDR2 (germline): SNHLY, FYNNEI. The V gene lost 7 bases and the J gene lost 3 bases, with 17 bases spanning the gap. The CDR3 has 15 amino acids. The source material was memory CD4+ T cells from PBMCs. Specified subset: CD45RA-negative fraction. This chain connects TRBV2 to TRBJ2-3, with D possibly matching TRBD1 (6 bases). The source is a man between 18 and 29 years old in good health. Some clones in this sample may be carry-over from other donors' samples. CDR3 nucleotide sequence: TGTGCCAGCAAGGGGATGGGGCAGGGGACAGATACGCAGTATTTT. Residues: CASKGMGQGTDTQYF.